These 9 T cell receptor beta chains were sequenced from one sample in a study of T cell responses to AZD1222 COVID-19 vaccine. Produced via immunoSEQ multiplex PCR; TCRdb's table is partial and in-frame only. Of 180,000 or so clones listed, roughly 91% are singletons. The starting material was peripheral blood, obtained 28 days after the second AZD1222 dose. These receptors were taken from an adult who received the AZD1222 COVID-19 vaccine.

The chain is built from TRBV29-1 and TRBJ2-1; 9 bases fit TRBD1. This CDR3 comprises 14 residues. With 5 bases clipped from V and 2 bases from J, the junction kept 4 bases outside the gene matches. Per germline, CDR1 SQVTM and CDR2 ANQGSEA. CDR3 sequence: CSVSRDRAYNEQFF. The CDR3, as DNA: TGCAGCGTTTCCCGGGACAGGGCCTACAATGAGCAGTTCTTC.

V and J are TRBV7-8 and TRBJ1-2; 7 bases map to TRBD1. The CDR3 contains 13 residues. CDR1 is SGHVS, CDR2 FQNEAQ, per germline. Trimming at V came to 5 bases and at J to 3 bases, leaving 3 bases not matched to a gene. This CDR3 reads CASSITGDYGYTF. In DNA, the CDR3 is TGTGCCAGCAGCATCACAGGGGACTATGGCTACACCTTC.

The chain is built from TRBV7-6 and TRBJ2-5; D unresolved. Germline lookup yields CDR1 SGHVS and CDR2 FNYEAQ. There are 15 residues in the CDR3. V was trimmed by 0 bases and J by 2 bases, leaving 10 bases between them. CDR3 protein: CASSLAGVWQETQYF. CDR3 nucleotide sequence: TGTGCCAGCAGCTTAGCCGGAGTGTGGCAAGAGACCCAGTACTTC.

This clone was counted once. The chain links TRBV12-3 or TRBV12-4 to TRBJ1-2; maybe TRBD1 (5 bases). The ends were cut back, 6 bases at V and 7 bases at J, with 12 bases in the middle. The CDR3 length is 12 residues. The CDR3 bases are TGTGCCAGCAGCGGCCCTGGGGGTGGCTACACCTTC. Its protein is CASSGPGGGYTF.

The chain uses TRBV27 and TRBJ2-7, with D maybe TRBD1 (6 bases). CDR1 and CDR2 (germline): MNHEY, SMNVEV (reference sequence). V was shortened by 2 bases and J by 2 bases, with 13 bases between the two germline ends. This CDR3 has 15 amino acids. CDR3 nucleotide sequence: TGTGCCAGCAGTTTAAGGCAGGGGCCAACCTACGAGCAGTACTTC. Translating gives CASSLRQGPTYEQYF.

CDR3 amino acids: CASSQSYEQYF. DNA of the CDR3: TGTGCCAGCAGCCAATCCTACGAGCAGTACTTC. The rearrangement uses TRBV3-1 (or the pseudogene TRBV3-2) and TRBJ2-7; D remains unclear. Germline CDR1 reads LGHDT; CDR2 reads YNNKEL (reference sequence). CDR3 length equals 11 residues. V was trimmed by 2 bases and J by 1 base, leaving 0 bases between them.

V and J are TRBV30 and TRBJ1-6; no clear D. Trimming cost V 3 bases and J 0 bases, with 9 bases left between them. CDR3 length equals 15 residues. CDR1 and CDR2 from the germline V gene are GTSNPN and SVGIG (reference sequence). The CDR3: CAWSPLNSYNSPLHF. CDR3 nucleotide sequence: TGTGCCTGGAGCCCCCTTAACTCCTATAATTCACCCCTCCACTTT.

The chain employs TRBV7-9 and TRBJ1-6, with D possibly matching TRBD1 (5 bases). Germline assignment: CDR1 SEHNR and CDR2 FQNEAQ (reference sequence). V gave up 3 bases and J gave up 6 bases, with 9 bases separating them. The CDR3 loop spans 14 amino acids. CDR3 sequence: CASSLDNLNSPLHF. The CDR3 coding sequence is TGTGCCAGCAGCTTGGACAACCTTAATTCACCCCTCCACTTT. Complete variable domain (other parts from reference TRBV7-9 and TRBJ1-6): DTGVSQNPRHKITKRGQNVTFRCDPISEHNRLYWYRQTLGQGPEFLTYFQNEAQLEKSRLLSDRFSAERPKGSFSTLEIQRTEQGDSAMYLCASSLDNLNSPLHFGNGTRLTVT.

This sequence joins TRBV4-2 and TRBJ1-2; D remains ambiguous. Germline lookup yields CDR1 LGHNA and CDR2 YNFKEQ. There are 14 residues in the CDR3. V lost 3 bases and J lost 0, with 8 bases in between. The CDR3 protein is CASSQTTPNYGYTF. The DNA for the CDR3 is TGTGCCAGCAGCCAGACAACCCCTAACTATGGCTACACCTTC.